The 20 T cell receptor beta chains given below trace back to one sample, sequenced in a study of blood T cell repertoires in COVID-19 (TCRdb year 2020). Library preparation used the immunoSEQ multiplex PCR assay. Drawn from immuneACCESS, this table holds only the in-frame rearrangements with V and J called that TCRdb kept. Clones are partly lost; checked studies trace under half to an unresolved V gene and leave the rest unexplained. Across this sample there are around 150,000 clones, with approximately 84% seen only once. Around 6.8% of the sample lies in the top ten. Sequenced input: peripheral blood. Source of these receptors: a human donor in a cohort sampled during active COVID-19.

This clone was observed a single time. The chain couples TRBV5-1 to TRBJ1-4; D may be TRBD1 (5 bases). Germline CDR1 SGHRS, CDR2 YFSETQ. This CDR3 spans 15 amino acids. The V and J ends lost 4 bases and 6 bases respectively, with 16 bases between them. CDR3 in amino acids: CASSLGRGADEKLFF. CDR3 DNA sequence: TGCGCCAGCAGCCTGGGGCGCGGGGCCGATGAAAAACTGTTTTTT.

The chain carries TRBV2 and TRBJ2-5, with 7 bases fitting TRBD2. From germline, CDR1 is SNHLY and CDR2 FYNNEI. There are 14 residues in the CDR3. With V trimmed by 7 bases and J by 2 bases, 7 bases remained unmatched. The CDR3: CASKESGAQETQYF. DNA for the CDR3: TGTGCCAGCAAAGAGAGCGGGGCACAAGAGACCCAGTACTTC. The full variable domain, with the rest looked up from reference TRBV2 and TRBJ2-5, is EPEVTQTPSHQVTQMGQEVILRCVPISNHLYFYWYRQILGQKVEFLVSFYNNEISEKSEIFDDQFSVERPDGSNFTLKIRSTKLEDSAMYFCASKESGAQETQYFGPGTRLLVL.

V usage is TRBV5-4 and J usage is TRBJ2-5; 7 bases are a match to TRBD1. Germline trimming cut 4 bases from V and 2 bases from J; bases unmatched to any gene: 5. CDR1 is SGHNT, CDR2 YYREEE, per germline (reference sequence). The CDR3 sequence is 14 residues long. CDR3 sequence (DNA): TGTGCCAGCAGCCTGGGGACAGAACAAGAGACCCAGTACTTC. It encodes CASSLGTEQETQYF.

CDR3 DNA: TGTGCCAGCAGTGCCCCGGGACAGCCTTCTAACTATGGCTACACCTTC. Translation gives CASSAPGQPSNYGYTF. The chain is built from TRBV6-2 or TRBV6-3 and TRBJ1-2, with 7 bases matching TRBD1. The CDR3 consists of 16 residues. Germline CDR1 is MNHEY and CDR2 is SVGEGT. After removal of 5 bases from V and 0 bases from J, the junction contained 9 bases not matched to a gene.

This clone was counted once. The junction differs from germline at one of its ends, possibly a read error. This chain links TRBV12-5 with TRBJ2-1; possible D gene TRBD2, 7 bases. The CDR3 spans 16 residues. The germline V gene encodes CDR1 LGHNT and CDR2 FRNRAP. In nucleotides, the CDR3 is TGTGCTAGTGGTTTACCCCGGGGAGGGGGAGTGGATGTGCCCATCTTC. Translation gives CASGLPRGGGVDVPIF.

The chain couples TRBV7-9 to TRBJ2-1; 7 nucleotides align to TRBD1. The trim removed 2 bases at V and 5 bases at J, leaving 6 bases unmatched. The CDR3 is 15 amino acids. In germline, CDR1 is SEHNR, CDR2 FQNEAQ (reference sequence). CDR3 protein: CASSLRQGFDNEQFF. The CDR3 DNA sequence: TGTGCCAGCAGCTTAAGACAGGGATTTGACAATGAGCAGTTCTTC.

This clone was picked up a small number of times. V usage is TRBV6-4 and J usage is TRBJ2-1, with 14 bases fitting TRBD2. V was pared by 0 bases and J by 6 bases, with 1 base of the junction left unmatched. This CDR3 contains 16 residues. Germline V gives CDR1 MRHNA, CDR2 SNTAGT. CDR3 sequence reads: CASSDSTSGGANEQFF. The CDR3 nucleotides are TGTGCCAGCAGTGACTCGACTAGCGGGGGGGCCAATGAGCAGTTCTTC.

The chain joins TRBV14 to TRBJ2-5; D remains ambiguous. The CDR3 has 14 amino acids. Germline CDR1 and CDR2: SGHDN and FVKESK. Between the trimmed V and J ends, which lost 1 base and 5 bases, there was a span of 11 bases. This chain's CDR3 is CASSQAIARETQYF. In nucleotides, the CDR3 is TGTGCCAGCAGCCAAGCGATAGCAAGGGAGACCCAGTACTTC.

V and J are TRBV4-1 and TRBJ1-6; a possible D gene is TRBD1 (6 bases). The CDR3 runs 16 residues. Between the trimmed V and J ends, which lost 4 bases and 7 bases, there was a span of 17 bases. Germline lookup yields CDR1 MGHRA and CDR2 YSYEKL. The chain's CDR3 is CASSPTGQPHNSPLHF. The CDR3, as DNA: TGCGCCAGCAGCCCGACCGGACAGCCACACAATTCACCCCTCCACTTT.

This clone was observed a few times. Other DNA sequences in this specimen translate into the identical CDR3. Written as DNA, the CDR3 is TGTGCCAGCAGTTACGGACAGGGAGGCACCGGGGAGCTGTTTTTT. It encodes CASSYGQGGTGELFF. V is TRBV6-5 and J is TRBJ2-2; TRBD1 matches at 8 bases. The CDR3 runs 15 residues. Germline assignment: CDR1 MNHEY and CDR2 SVGAGI. J gave up 4 bases and V 2 bases, and 3 bases lay outside the gene matches.

This chain uses TRBV29-1 with TRBJ1-4; a weak D match, TRBD1 (5 bases). This CDR3 has 13 residues. The germline CDR1 and CDR2 sequences are SQVTM and ANQGSEA. V lost 7 bases and J 3 bases, leaving 12 bases between the germline ends. As DNA, the CDR3 is TGCAGCGCGGGGACGGGGGCTAATGAAAAACTGTTTTTT. Its protein product is CSAGTGANEKLFF.

V is TRBV6-5 and J is TRBJ1-2, with 8 bases that match TRBD1. CDR3 length: 15 residues. Germline V CDR1 and CDR2: MNHEY, SVGAGI. Losses at the gene ends were 5 bases for V and 6 bases for J; bases not matched to a gene: 11. This chain's CDR3 is CASSNPGGADDGYTF. The CDR3 nucleotides are TGTGCCAGCAGTAACCCAGGGGGCGCAGATGATGGCTACACCTTC.

The chain recombines TRBV3-1 (or the pseudogene TRBV3-2) with TRBJ1-5; 7 nucleotides align to TRBD1. Germline CDR1 is LGHDT and CDR2 is YNNKEL (reference sequence). Trimming took 4 bases from V and 9 from J; bases not matched to a gene: 9. There are 14 residues in the CDR3. This CDR3 reads CASSLKGAEGPQHF. The CDR3 DNA follows: TGTGCCAGCAGCCTTAAGGGGGCGGAAGGGCCCCAGCATTTT.

This rearrangement joins TRBV6-9 to TRBJ2-5; unclear D gene. Per the germline V gene, CDR1 is MNHGY and CDR2 is SVAAGI. The CDR3 is made up of 13 amino acids. The ends were cut back, 5 bases at V and 7 bases at J, with 14 bases in the middle. For the CDR3, the DNA is TGTGCCAGCAGTCCCCGTGAGGCCGGGACCCAGTACTTC. It yields the protein CASSPREAGTQYF.

The CDR3: CASGASGGTQETQYF. The CDR3 DNA is TGTGCCAGCGGGGCTAGCGGGGGGACCCAAGAGACCCAGTACTTC. This chain connects TRBV7-9 to TRBJ2-5; TRBD2 matches 11 bases. The ends lost 8 bases at V and 1 base at J; junction bases unmatched: 6. The V gene's germline CDR1 is SEHNR and CDR2 FQNEAQ (reference sequence). CDR3 length equals 15 residues.

The rearrangement links TRBV19 to TRBJ2-1; 9 positions match TRBD2. V gave up 5 bases and J gave up 14 bases; unmatched junction bases: 10. There are 13 residues in the CDR3. The germline gives CDR1 LNHDA, CDR2 SQIVND (reference sequence). Written as DNA, the CDR3 is TGTGCCAGTAGTCTCCCGAATAGCGGGGGTAAGTTCTTC. Its translation: CASSLPNSGGKFF.

This chain connects TRBV28 to TRBJ1-2; the D is unclear. This CDR3 is built from 14 residues. V was shortened by 4 bases and J by 1 base, with 10 bases between the two germline ends. Germline lookup yields CDR1 MDHEN and CDR2 SYDVKM. CDR3 in DNA: TGTGCCAGCAGTTCCGGGGTCCTTAACTATGGCTACACCTTC. Amino acid sequence: CASSSGVLNYGYTF.

V and J are TRBV9 and TRBJ1-6; perhaps TRBD1 as D (5 bases). This CDR3 spans 14 amino acids. The germline gives CDR1 SGDLS, CDR2 YYNGEE. V gave up 0 bases and J gave up 9 bases, with 10 bases separating them. The CDR3 DNA follows: TGTGCCAGCAGCGTAGCCGGGGGGAGTTCACCCCTCCACTTT. It is translated as CASSVAGGSSPLHF.

This clone is a singleton in its sample. The chain couples TRBV7-9 to TRBJ2-3; D is undetermined. The CDR3 length is 13 residues. The V end was cut by 5 bases, the J end by 1 base, with 7 bases between. The germline V gene encodes CDR1 SEHNR and CDR2 FQNEAQ (reference sequence). The CDR3 DNA is TGTGCCAGCAGCGGGCACGGCACAGATACGCAGTATTTT. Translation gives CASSGHGTDTQYF. Variable domain in full (rest from reference TRBV7-9 and TRBJ2-3): DTGVSQNPRHKITKRGQNVTFRCDPISEHNRLYWYRQTLGQGPEFLTYFQNEAQLEKSRLLSDRFSAERPKGSFSTLEIQRTEQGDSAMYLCASSGHGTDTQYFGPGTRLTVL.

This rearrangement joins TRBV25-1 to TRBJ1-4, with TRBD1 matching 10 bases. The CDR3 spans 13 residues. CDR1 and CDR2 (germline): MGHDK, SYGVNS. The CDR3 spells CGTRDRGNEKLFF. The CDR3 DNA follows: TGTGGTACCCGGGACAGGGGAAATGAAAAACTGTTTTTT.